Below, 17 T cell receptor beta chains from the same sample are listed, as sequenced in a study of blood T cell repertoires in COVID-19 (dated by TCRdb to 2020 to 2021). The protocol used for the library was the immunoSEQ multiplex PCR assay. Here the immuneACCESS table is served through TCRdb, limited to in-frame sequences with V and J called. Missing clones are a known gap in these copies; in checked studies unresolved V genes cover under half, and the rest lacks a known reason. This sample holds 75,000 or so clones; 88% were observed only once. The ten biggest clones cover approximately 29% of the sample. Sequenced: peripheral blood. These receptors originate from a man aged 45 to 65 with acute or convalescent COVID-19.

J is TRBJ2-3 and V is TRBV30; TRBD1 is a possible D gene (6 bases). This CDR3 is 14 amino acids long. The V end lost 1 base, the J end lost 0 bases, and 8 bases lay between the germline ends. Per germline, CDR1 GTSNPN and CDR2 SVGIG (reference sequence). CDR3 sequence: CAWSAQGSTDTQYF. In DNA form, the CDR3 reads TGTGCCTGGAGTGCGCAGGGGAGCACAGATACGCAGTATTTT.

With respect to this clone: Its ends do not fully match the called genes, so a read error is possible. The rearrangement uses TRBV6-5 and TRBJ2-7; TRBD1 matches at 9 bases. CDR1 MNHEY and CDR2 SVGAGI come from the germline V gene. This CDR3 spans 15 amino acids. This chain's CDR3 is CASSYSGTGSGEQYF. DNA of the CDR3: TGTGCCAGCAGCTACTCCGGGACAGGGAGTGGCGAGCAGTACTTC.

V usage is TRBV7-9 and J usage is TRBJ2-7; 7 bases agree with TRBD1. From germline, CDR1 is SEHNR and CDR2 FQNEAQ (reference sequence). The CDR3 runs 15 residues. V trimming: 5 bases; J trimming: 2 bases; junction bases outside the gene matches: 9. The CDR3 DNA is TGTGCCAGCAGCCTAAGGGACAGCCTTACCTACGAGCAGTACTTC. This translates into CASSLRDSLTYEQYF.

The rearrangement joins TRBV9 to TRBJ1-1; no definite D call. This CDR3 has 15 residues. V shed 3 bases and J shed 0 bases, with 12 bases lying between them. Germline V gene data show CDR1 as SGDLS and CDR2 as YYNGEE. CDR3 in amino acids: CASSEGNSMNTEAFF. CDR3 sequence (DNA): TGTGCCAGCAGCGAAGGTAACAGCATGAACACTGAAGCTTTCTTT.

The chain has TRBV7-9 and TRBJ2-5; no clear D gene. In germline, CDR1 is SEHNR, CDR2 FQNEAQ (reference sequence). V dropped 0 bases and J dropped 6 bases, with 5 bases sitting between them. The CDR3 extends over 12 amino acids. In DNA, the CDR3 is TGTGCCAGCAGCTTAGCACAGCAGACCCAGTACTTC. Translated, it gives CASSLAQQTQYF.

The rearrangement links TRBV6-6 to TRBJ1-2; D is ambiguous. This CDR3 is 13 amino acids long. The V end lost 10 bases, the J end lost 8 bases, and 20 bases lay between the germline ends. Germline loops: CDR1 MNHNY, CDR2 SVGAGI (reference sequence). In DNA form, the CDR3 reads TGTGCCACCCAGACGGCTACGATGGAGGGCTACACCTTC. Amino acid sequence: CATQTATMEGYTF.

The chain joins TRBV30 to TRBJ1-1; TRBD1 agrees at 12 bases. CDR1 and CDR2 (germline): GTSNPN, SVGIG (reference sequence). The V gene end was trimmed by 3 bases and the J gene end by 4 bases; junction bases not matched to a gene: 3. This CDR3 has 14 residues. CDR3 region: CAWRGQGAVTEAFF. The CDR3 coding sequence is TGTGCCTGGAGGGGACAGGGGGCTGTCACTGAAGCTTTCTTT.

The chain is built from TRBV29-1 and TRBJ1-3; no reliable D call. CDR1 and CDR2 from the germline V gene are SQVTM and ANQGSEA. The length of the CDR3 is 15 residues. V was trimmed by 7 bases and J by 0 bases, leaving 16 bases between them. CDR3 amino acids: CSAIPGRGSGNTIYF. The CDR3 DNA sequence: TGCAGCGCGATCCCCGGACGGGGCTCTGGAAACACCATATATTTT.

V is TRBV20-1 and J is TRBJ2-3; weak D call: TRBD2 (6 bases). V was pared by 3 bases and J by 2 bases, with 9 bases between. The CDR3 is 13 amino acids. Germline V lookup: CDR1 DFQATT, CDR2 SNEGSKA (reference sequence). The CDR3 coding sequence is TGCAGTGCTAGTCCGGGACTCACAGATACGCAGTATTTT. This sequence encodes CSASPGLTDTQYF.

The chain employs TRBV4-1 and TRBJ2-7; D not certain. Germline lookup yields CDR1 MGHRA and CDR2 YSYEKL. Trimming cost V 0 bases and J 2 bases, with 5 bases left between them. The CDR3 has 13 amino acids. The CDR3 here is CASSQEATYEQYF. CDR3 DNA sequence: TGCGCCAGCAGCCAAGAGGCAACCTACGAGCAGTACTTC.

This clone came up once. CDR3 amino acids: CASSRSIGVEETQYF. Here the CDR3 DNA reads TGTGCCAGCAGCCGAAGCATAGGGGTCGAAGAGACCCAGTACTTC. The chain links TRBV7-8 to TRBJ2-5, with D possibly TRBD1 on 5 matching bases. The length of the CDR3 is 15 residues. Germline loops: CDR1 SGHVS, CDR2 FQNEAQ. Trimming stripped 5 bases from V and 3 bases from J, with 16 bases between.

For this clone: Relative to the germline gene, one junction end is altered; a read error may explain this. V and J are TRBV7-8 and TRBJ2-7, with TRBD1 matching over 8 bases. Germline CDR1 reads SGHVS; CDR2 reads FQNEAQ. The CDR3 is 14 residues long. Here the CDR3 DNA reads TGTGCCAGCAGCATTCAGGGGGCAGCCTACGGGCAGTACTTC. Residues: CASSIQGAAYGQYF.

The chain recombines TRBV28 with TRBJ1-3; D is possibly TRBD1 (5 bases). The CDR3 loop spans 15 amino acids. Germline values: CDR1 MDHEN, CDR2 SYDVKM. Trimming removed 6 bases from V and 6 bases from J, with 18 bases in between. This CDR3 is CASSNGGVRVNTIYF. The CDR3, as DNA: TGTGCCAGCAGCAACGGAGGGGTTCGTGTAAACACCATATATTTT.

The V gene is TRBV19, the J gene TRBJ2-1; 8 bases align to TRBD1. Germline lookup yields CDR1 LNHDA and CDR2 SQIVND (reference sequence). This CDR3 has 15 residues. The V gene end was trimmed by 7 bases and the J gene end by 2 bases; junction bases not matched to a gene: 7. CDR3 sequence: CASTRQGWTYNEQFF. Written as DNA, the CDR3 is TGTGCCAGTACCCGACAGGGGTGGACCTACAATGAGCAGTTCTTC. The full variable domain, rest sourced from reference TRBV19 and TRBJ2-1, is DGGITQSPKYLFRKEGQNVTLSCEQNLNHDAMYWYRQDPGQGLRLIYYSQIVNDFQKGDIAEGYSVSREKKESFPLTVTSAQKNPTAFYLCASTRQGWTYNEQFFGPGTRLTVL.

The chain couples TRBV25-1 to TRBJ2-2; D ambiguous. This CDR3 comprises 15 residues. Trimming took 4 bases from V and 5 from J, leaving 14 bases between them. CDR1 is MGHDK, CDR2 SYGVNS, per germline. CDR3 protein: CASSGGLVGTGELFF. The CDR3 DNA reads as TGTGCCAGCAGTGGAGGATTGGTTGGGACCGGGGAGCTGTTTTTT. The whole variable domain, filled in from reference TRBV25-1 and TRBJ2-2, reads EADIYQTPRYLVIGTGKKITLECSQTMGHDKMYWYQQDPGMELHLIHYSYGVNSTEKGDLSSESTVSRIRTEHFPLTLESARPSHTSQYLCASSGGLVGTGELFFGEGSRLTVL.

V and J are TRBV30 and TRBJ1-5; maybe TRBD1 (6 bases). V was shortened by 0 bases and J by 7 bases, with 10 bases between the two germline ends. Germline CDR1 GTSNPN, CDR2 SVGIG (reference sequence). The CDR3 totals 13 residues. This CDR3 is CAWSVQGRQPQHF. CDR3 coding DNA: TGTGCCTGGAGTGTACAGGGTAGGCAGCCCCAGCATTTT.

This rearrangement joins TRBV6-5 to TRBJ2-5, with TRBD2 matching over 7 bases. CDR3 length equals 14 residues. J was trimmed by 5 bases and V by 8 bases; bases with no gene match: 11. The germline CDR1 and CDR2 sequences are MNHEY and SVGAGI. In nucleotides, the CDR3 is TGTGCCAGCGGGGGGGGGTCAACTGGCGAGACCCAGTACTTC. The encoded protein is CASGGGSTGETQYF.